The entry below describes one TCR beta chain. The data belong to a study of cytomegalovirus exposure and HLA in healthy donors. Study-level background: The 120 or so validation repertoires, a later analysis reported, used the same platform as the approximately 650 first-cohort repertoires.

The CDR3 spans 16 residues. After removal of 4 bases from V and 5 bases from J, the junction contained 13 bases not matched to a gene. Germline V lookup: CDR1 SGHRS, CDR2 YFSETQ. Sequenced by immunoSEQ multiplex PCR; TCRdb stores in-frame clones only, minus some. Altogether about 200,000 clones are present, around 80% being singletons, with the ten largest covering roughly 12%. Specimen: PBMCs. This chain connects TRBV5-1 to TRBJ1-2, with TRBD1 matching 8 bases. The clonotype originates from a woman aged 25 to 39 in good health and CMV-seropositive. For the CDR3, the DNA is TGCGCCAGCAGCCCTATCGGAGGACAGGGCGTATATGGCTACACCTTC. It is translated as CASSPIGGQGVYGYTF.